These 14 T cell receptor beta chains were sequenced from one sample in a study of blood T cell repertoires in COVID-19. This table comes from immunoSEQ multiplex PCR, and its TCRdb copy is limited to in-frame clones, with some not included. The sample gives 150,000 to 200,000 clones, 65% to 85% of which show up once; about 6.7% is in the top ten. Sequenced: peripheral blood. These receptors originate from a woman aged 40 to 50 with COVID-19, enrolled during active disease.

The chain joins TRBV19 to TRBJ2-2; 12 nucleotides match TRBD2. V lost 6 bases, J lost 5 bases, and 7 bases stayed unmatched. The germline CDR1 and CDR2 sequences are LNHDA and SQIVND (reference sequence). CDR3 length: 16 residues. The DNA for the CDR3 is TGTGCCAGTAGAAGCCTAGCGGGGGGGAATACCGGGGAGCTGTTTTTT. This translates into CASRSLAGGNTGELFF.

This chain connects TRBV9 to TRBJ1-2, with 10 bases lining up with TRBD1. CDR1 and CDR2 (germline): SGDLS, YYNGEE. Trimming took 0 bases from V and 5 from J; bases not matched to a gene: 7. This CDR3 region has 16 residues. Here the CDR3 reads CASSVAGQGSWYGYTF. The CDR3 DNA reads as TGTGCCAGCAGCGTAGCGGGACAGGGGTCGTGGTATGGCTACACCTTC.

The chain uses TRBV7-8 and TRBJ1-1, with D maybe TRBD1 (6 bases). Germline CDR1 and CDR2: SGHVS and FQNEAQ. This CDR3 comprises 14 residues. Trimming stripped 1 base from V and 6 bases from J, with 12 bases between. CDR3 loop: CASSLEIQGSEAFF. In DNA, the CDR3 is TGTGCCAGCAGCTTAGAAATACAGGGCTCTGAAGCTTTCTTT.

V gene TRBV24-1 combines with J gene TRBJ2-1; the match to TRBD2 covers 7 bases. The CDR3 length is 16 residues. V lost 4 bases to trimming and J lost 0 bases; unmatched junction nucleotides: 5. CDR1 KGHDR and CDR2 SFDVKD come from the germline V gene. In DNA form, the CDR3 reads TGTGCCACCAGTGACCCAGCGGGGAGCTCCTACAATGAGCAGTTCTTC. Its translation: CATSDPAGSSYNEQFF.

The rearrangement links TRBV27 to TRBJ2-1; 7 nucleotides match TRBD2. The CDR3 runs to 15 residues. Germline V gene sequence: CDR1 MNHEY, CDR2 SMNVEV (reference sequence). V dropped 7 bases and J dropped 5; count of bases not matched to a gene: 11. The CDR3 spells CASKILATANNEQFF. CDR3 sequence (DNA): TGTGCCAGCAAGATACTAGCGACAGCAAACAATGAGCAGTTCTTC.

The J gene is TRBJ1-2, the V gene TRBV5-1, with 7 bases fitting TRBD1. The V gene end was trimmed by 4 bases and the J gene end by 2 bases; junction bases not matched to a gene: 8. Germline loops: CDR1 SGHRS, CDR2 YFSETQ. There are 15 residues in the CDR3. CDR3: CASSQGTVRNYGYTF. The CDR3 DNA follows: TGCGCCAGCAGCCAGGGGACAGTTCGGAACTATGGCTACACCTTC.

The chain links TRBV19 to TRBJ1-1; weak D call: TRBD1 (5 bases). With 3 bases removed from V and 11 bases from J, the gap between germline ends came to 13 bases. The CDR3 contains 12 residues. Germline CDR1 reads LNHDA; CDR2 reads SQIVND (reference sequence). CDR3 in DNA: TGTGCCAGTAGTATGGCGACAGTGGCGGCTTTCTTT. Protein: CASSMATVAAFF.

This chain uses TRBV5-4 with TRBJ1-6; 9 bases are shared with TRBD1. CDR3 size: 15 residues. The germline V gene encodes CDR1 SGHNT and CDR2 YYREEE (reference sequence). With 0 bases clipped from V and 6 bases from J, the junction kept 1 base outside the gene matches. The CDR3 bases are TGTGCCAGCAGCTTGGGGGACAGGGCTAATTCACCCCTCCACTTT. Residues: CASSLGDRANSPLHF. Variable domain in full (rest from reference TRBV5-4 and TRBJ1-6): ETGVTQSPTHLIKTRGQQVTLRCSSQSGHNTVSWYQQALGQGPQFIFQYYREEENGRGNFPPRFSGLQFPNYSSELNVNALELDDSALYLCASSLGDRANSPLHFGNGTRLTVT.

J is TRBJ2-7 and V is TRBV27; D gene unclear. V lost 5 bases and J 0 bases, leaving 5 bases between the germline ends. Germline V gene lookup returns CDR1 MNHEY and CDR2 SMNVEV (reference sequence). The CDR3 covers 12 residues. CDR3 bases: TGTGCCAGCAGTCGCAGCTCCTACGAGCAGTACTTC. This sequence encodes CASSRSSYEQYF.

The CDR3 DNA follows: TGTGCCAGCAGCCGCACAGACACATACAATGAGCAGTTCTTC. Its translation is CASSRTDTYNEQFF. J is TRBJ2-1 and V is TRBV7-9; D not resolved. This CDR3 is 14 amino acids long. Deletions cut 5 bases from V and 4 bases from J, with 12 bases between. From germline, CDR1 is SEHNR and CDR2 FQNEAQ (reference sequence).

The CDR3, as DNA: TGTGCCAGCAGCCAAATTAACAGGGGTGGCTACACCTTC. Encoded protein: CASSQINRGGYTF. This sequence joins TRBV14 and TRBJ1-2; 7 bases agree with TRBD1. The V and J ends lost 2 bases and 7 bases, in that order; junction bases with no gene match: 4. The CDR3 is 13 residues long. Germline values: CDR1 SGHDN, CDR2 FVKESK. The full variable domain, with the rest looked up from reference TRBV14 and TRBJ1-2, is EAGVTQFPSHSVIEKGQTVTLRCDPISGHDNLYWYRRVMGKEIKFLLHFVKESKQDESGMPNNRFLAERTGGTYSTLKVQPAELEDSGVYFCASSQINRGGYTFGSGTRLTVV.

This sequence joins TRBV7-9 and TRBJ1-5, with D possibly TRBD1 on 5 matching bases. V was cut by 1 base and J by 3 bases, with 13 bases left in between. CDR1 is SEHNR and CDR2 is FQNEAQ in the germline V gene (reference sequence). The CDR3 runs to 16 residues. CDR3 residues: CASSLVSGLTNQPQHF. The CDR3 DNA reads as TGTGCCAGCAGCTTAGTTTCAGGGCTCACCAATCAGCCCCAGCATTTT.

V and J are TRBV3-1 (or the pseudogene TRBV3-2) and TRBJ2-7; possible D gene TRBD2, 5 bases. The V end was cut by 4 bases, the J end by 3 bases, with 10 bases between. This CDR3 is 13 amino acids long. Germline CDR1 LGHDT, CDR2 YNNKEL (reference sequence). This CDR3 reads CASSLGLLYEQYF. The CDR3 DNA reads as TGTGCCAGCAGCCTCGGACTCCTCTACGAGCAGTACTTC.

The rearrangement links TRBV6-5 to TRBJ1-2, with 7 bases aligning to TRBD1. The germline V gene encodes CDR1 MNHEY and CDR2 SVGAGI. The CDR3 extends over 11 amino acids. With 8 bases clipped from V and 8 bases from J, the junction kept 5 bases outside the gene matches. The CDR3 coding sequence is TGTGCCAGCTCGGGACAGATGGGCTACACCTTC. Amino acid sequence: CASSGQMGYTF.